These T cell receptor beta chains were read from a single sample in a study of CD8 T cells in ankylosing spondylitis. TCRdb reanalysed the 5' RACE reads using MiXCR and keeps one entry per CDR3 protein. The sample lists a few hundred thousand distinct CDR3 sequences, under 20% occurring once. Input material: blood, either unsorted or a sorted T cell fraction (not recorded which). The receptor source for this set is a male donor with ankylosing spondylitis. Each CDR3 is given with its conserved first and last residue. A D gene is named only where the DNA matches it firmly. Only part of the rows carry a size: once, few, many, or a class if the clone is expanded.

TRBD1	TRBJ1-1	TRBV9	NA	TGTGCCAGCAGCCCAACAGGGGGGAGCACTGAAGCTTTCTTT	CASSPTGGSTEAFF
NA	TRBJ2-7	TRBV7-9	NA	TGTGCCAGCAGCTTGGCCCACTACGAGCAGTACTTC	CASSLAHYEQYF
TRBD2	TRBJ2-3	TRBV14	many	TGTGCCAGCAGCCCCTCGGGACTAGTTAAAGGAAATACGCAGTATTTT	CASSPSGLVKGNTQYF
TRBD1	TRBJ1-2	TRBV20-1	NA	TGCAGTGCTAGAGCCACCGGGACAGGGGGTTATGGCTACACCTTC	CSARATGTGGYGYTF
NA	TRBJ1-5	TRBV12-3/TRBV12-4	NA	TGTGCCAGCAGTCCCCCCGGGGTGTTGAGCAATCAGCCCCAGCATTTT	CASSPPGVLSNQPQHF
NA	TRBJ2-5	TRBV20-1	NA	TGCAGCGGGGGCAGTATTGGGACCATAAGCCTCCAAGAGACCCAGTACTTC	CSGGSIGTISLQETQYF
NA	TRBJ2-5	TRBV14	NA	TGTGCCAGCAGCCAAGATAAAGTCAACCAGTACTTC	CASSQDKVNQYF
NA	TRBJ1-1	TRBV12-3/TRBV12-4	few	TGTGCCAGCAGTTTGGATGGCTGGTCTGAAGCTTTCTTT	CASSLDGWSEAFF
NA	TRBJ1-2	TRBV2	NA	TGTGCCAGCACCCCGGGGCAGGAGGGTGGCTACACCTTC	CASTPGQEGGYTF
NA	TRBJ1-1	TRBV2	few	TGTGCCAGCAGTCGACAGCCGTCTCAGAACACTGAAGCTTTCTTT	CASSRQPSQNTEAFF
NA	TRBJ2-7	TRBV28	NA	TGTGCCAGCAGTATCGGGTTTGAGCAGTACTTC	CASSIGFEQYF
TRBD2	TRBJ2-2	TRBV9	NA	TGTGCCAGCAGCGTAGTTAGCGGGAGGGCCACCGGGGAGCTGTTTTTT	CASSVVSGRATGELFF
NA	TRBJ2-1	TRBV2	NA	TGTGCCAGCAATCGAATAAGGTACAATGAGCAGTTCTTC	CASNRIRYNEQFF
TRBD2	TRBJ2-1	TRBV7-9	many	TGTGCCAGCAGCTCCGGACTAGCGGAACCCAATGAGCAGTTCTTC	CASSSGLAEPNEQFF
TRBD1	TRBJ1-2	TRBV12-3/TRBV12-4	few	TGTGCCAGCAGTCGGGACAGGATCTATGGCTACACCTTC	CASSRDRIYGYTF
NA	TRBJ1-5	TRBV4-1	few	TGCGCCAGCAGCCAAGATCTGGGCAGAATCAATCAGCCCCAGCATTTT	CASSQDLGRINQPQHF
NA	TRBJ2-3	TRBV6-1	NA	TGTGCCAGCAGGACGGAGCGTAGCACAGATACGCAGTATTTT	CASRTERSTDTQYF
NA	TRBJ2-5	TRBV6-2/TRBV6-3	many	TGTGCCAGCAGTTACTTAGAGACCCAGTACTTC	CASSYLETQYF
NA	TRBJ2-3	TRBV6-5	NA	TGTGCCAGCAGTTACTCCTGGGGTGGGGGCCGGACAGATACGCAGTATTTT	CASSYSWGGGRTDTQYF
NA	TRBJ2-1	TRBV3-1	NA	TGTGCCAGCAGCCACGGACCCCGAACATCAGGAGAGCAGTTCTTC	CASSHGPRTSGEQFF
NA	TRBJ2-3	TRBV20-1	NA	TGCAGTGCCGAGAGGGCGGGAAATCGAGGAGATACGCAGTATTTT	CSAERAGNRGDTQYF
TRBD2	TRBJ2-2	TRBV6-1	few	TGTGCCAGCAGCAGACTAGCGATGAACACCGGGGAGCTGTTTTTT	CASSRLAMNTGELFF
NA	TRBJ2-7	TRBV18	few	TGTGCCAGCTCCCAGGGGCTAGGGGTCTACGAGCAGTACTTC	CASSQGLGVYEQYF
NA	TRBJ1-1	TRBV12-3/TRBV12-4	NA	TGTGCCAGCAGCTCCCGAGGATCCACTGAAGCTTTCTTT	CASSSRGSTEAFF
NA	TRBJ1-1	TRBV5-1	many	TGCGCCAGCAGCTTGGGATATTCACCCGAAGCTTTCTTT	CASSLGYSPEAFF
NA	TRBJ1-5	TRBV12-3/TRBV12-4	NA	TGTGCCAGCAGTAATTGGGGCAATCAGCCCCAGCATTTT	CASSNWGNQPQHF
NA	TRBJ1-6	TRBV20-1	NA	TGCAGTGCTAGAAGCATACAGGCCGAACCTAATTCACCCCTCCACTTT	CSARSIQAEPNSPLHF
NA	TRBJ2-1	TRBV7-6	many	TGTGCCAGCAGCTTAGGGGGGGGGGCGGCCGACAATGAGCAGTTCTTC	CASSLGGGAADNEQFF
NA	TRBJ2-3	TRBV6-2/TRBV6-3	few	TGTGCCAGCAGTCGCCTTCGCACCTCCCAGGGGGGGAGGGTGACAGATACGCAGTATTTT	CASSRLRTSQGGRVTDTQYF
NA	TRBJ1-4	TRBV20-1	NA	TGCAGTGCAGGGGGGACTAATGAAAAACTGTTTTTT	CSAGGTNEKLFF
NA	TRBJ2-1	TRBV7-2	NA	TGTGCCAGCAGCTTAGTAAATCAGTACAATGAGCAGTTCTTC	CASSLVNQYNEQFF
NA	TRBJ2-1	TRBV28	many	TGTGCCAGCAGCCGAAGAAGCAGGACAGTGAACGATGAGCAGTTCTTC	CASSRRSRTVNDEQFF